These T cell receptor beta chains were read from a single sample in a study of blood T cell repertoires in COVID-19. The repertoire was sequenced with immunoSEQ multiplex PCR; TCRdb's copy has only in-frame clones and lacks some. The table shows 85,000 to 100,000 clones, with around 82% occurring only once. The sample consisted of peripheral blood. The receptors were sampled from a man aged 45-65 years who had recovered from COVID-19. CDR3s leave out the opening cysteine and the closing phenylalanine or tryptophan. The order of the fields is J gene, V gene, CDR3 protein.

>TRBJ2-1|TRBV7-9
ASSLEPSGALSEQF
>TRBJ2-1|TRBV7-2
ASSFLRDPSEQF
>TRBJ2-2|TRBV7-2
ASSPPRVAGELF
>TRBJ2-1|TRBV27
ASSLTSGVNNEQF
>TRBJ1-2|TRBV18
ASSQSTGYYGYT
>TRBJ2-5|TRBV12-5
ASGLWIGGGEETQY
>TRBJ1-1|TRBV18
ASSPNAPTGTGNTEAF
>TRBJ2-7|TRBV29-1
SVPGLAYEQY
>TRBJ2-7|TRBV4-1
ASSHGTGREQY
>TRBJ1-1|TRBV29-1
SVRSGTEAF
>TRBJ1-2|TRBV28
ASRTPGQGSYGYT
>TRBJ2-3|TRBV28
AGRDSHSSDTQY
>TRBJ1-5|TRBV5-5
ASSFGTGNQPQH
>TRBJ1-1|TRBV3-1/TRBV3-2
ASSQVESNTEAF
>TRBJ1-3|TRBV12-5
ASGLQVVGGNTIY
>TRBJ2-3|TRBV5-1
ASSAEGTDTQY
>TRBJ1-6|TRBV18
ASSPIPPAGYNSPLH
>TRBJ1-2|TRBV7-9
ASSLGAGAGYT
>TRBJ2-7|TRBV13
ASSLGWRGGRAYEQY
>TRBJ2-4|TRBV5-4
ASSPGQENIQY
>TRBJ2-1|TRBV28
ASRLLAAQNEQF
>TRBJ1-4|TRBV5-1
ASSPTGDEKLF
>TRBJ2-3|TRBV5-1
ASSLQGFGTDTQY
>TRBJ2-7|TRBV5-8
ASSFLGDYEQY
>TRBJ2-5|TRBV7-2
ASSRLGGETQY
>TRBJ2-5|TRBV28
ASSAASGTQETQY
>TRBJ2-7|TRBV3-1/TRBV3-2
ASSHGYQGFLDEQY
>TRBJ1-1|TRBV10-3
AISESLQTGVEAF
>TRBJ2-7|TRBV9
ASSVWDRDDEQY
>TRBJ1-1|TRBV5-1
ASSLADWGAEAF
>TRBJ1-1|TRBV10-3
AIRQGLGTEAF
>TRBJ2-7|TRBV5-4
ASSPPGQGGHEQY
>TRBJ1-2|TRBV6-2/TRBV6-3
ASSYSGSYGYT
>TRBJ2-7|TRBV13
ASSPNGASGAEQY
>TRBJ2-1|TRBV5-4
ASEIPGYGEQF
>TRBJ2-7|TRBV29-1
SVPGGTAPYEQY
>TRBJ1-6|TRBV7-3
ASSFGTVNSPLH
>TRBJ1-2|TRBV7-3
ASSSAQQGESYGYT
>TRBJ2-5|TRBV5-4
ASSLALAGAETQY
>TRBJ1-1|TRBV19
ASGTAMNTEAF
>TRBJ2-3|TRBV28
ASRTSSGGPRPIGADTQY
>TRBJ2-7|TRBV28
ASSAVIPYEQY
>TRBJ1-1|TRBV6-1
ASTPTGLNTEAF
>TRBJ1-3|TRBV28
ASSLPGQGNTIY
>TRBJ2-1|TRBV7-3
ASSLTGLDNEQF
>TRBJ2-7|TRBV11-2
ASSPPGGIYEQY
>TRBJ1-1|TRBV10-2
ASSVQGTEAF
>TRBJ2-7|TRBV7-9
ASSLFNSSSYEQY
>TRBJ1-1|TRBV20-1
SARLRTEAF
>TRBJ1-6|TRBV6-2/TRBV6-3
ASSPAGVGSPLH
>TRBJ1-1|TRBV5-1
ASSEDRGRWLTEAF